These T cell receptor beta chains were read from a single sample in a study of cytomegalovirus exposure and HLA in healthy donors. Using immunoSEQ multiplex PCR, the repertoire was profiled, and TCRdb retains in-frame clones only, with some absent. The sample consists of 130,000 to 150,000 clones, roughly 89% of them appearing once. The sample comprised PBMCs. The source of these receptors is a woman aged 18-35 years in good health and CMV-seropositive. Each CDR3 is given with its conserved first and last residue. A D gene is named only where the DNA matches it firmly. Clone sizes are given selectively: once, few, many, or a class where the clone is expanded.

>-|TRBV9|TRBJ2-1|-
CASSVGPGESSYNEQFF
TGTGCCAGCAGCGTAGGGCCAGGGGAAAGCTCCTACAATGAGCAGTTCTTC
>-|TRBV7-9|TRBJ1-2|TRBD1
CASSRGQGGNYGYTF
TGTGCCAGCAGTCGAGGACAGGGAGGAAACTATGGCTACACCTTC
>once|TRBV6-6|TRBJ1-1|TRBD1
CASSYRGQDTEAFF
TGTGCCAGCAGTTACAGGGGGCAGGACACTGAAGCTTTCTTT
>-|TRBV7-8|TRBJ1-2|TRBD1
CASSTRTGGGYTF
TGTGCCAGCAGCACAAGGACAGGCGGCGGCTACACCTTC
>-|TRBV9|TRBJ2-4|-
CASSPFTRALGPNIQYF
TGTGCCAGCAGCCCATTTACCAGGGCCCTCGGGCCAAACATTCAGTACTTC
>-|TRBV5-1|TRBJ2-7|-
CASSLGWLAYEQYF
TGCGCCAGCAGCTTGGGATGGCTAGCTTACGAGCAGTACTTC
>-|TRBV19|TRBJ1-1|TRBD1
CASSPTGQPNTEAFF
TGTGCCAGTAGTCCAACGGGACAGCCGAACACTGAAGCTTTCTTT
>-|TRBV7-8|TRBJ1-2|-
CASSWSTPHFGSGYTF
TGTGCCAGCAGCTGGTCCACACCGCACTTCGGGAGCGGCTACACCTTC
>-|TRBV5-1|TRBJ2-3|TRBD1
CASSSGQGADTQYF
TGCGCCAGCAGCTCGGGACAGGGTGCAGATACGCAGTATTTT
>-|TRBV29-1|TRBJ1-2|TRBD1
CSVDGKGQFYGYTF
TGCAGCGTTGACGGAAAGGGACAGTTCTATGGCTACACCTTC
>once|TRBV4-1|TRBJ2-1|TRBD2
CASSQTTSGGDNEQFF
TGCGCCAGCAGCCAAACAACTAGCGGGGGGGACAATGAGCAGTTCTTC
>-|TRBV7-7|TRBJ2-7|-
CASSLDSLGEQYF
TGTGCCAGCAGCTTAGATTCGCTAGGCGAGCAGTACTTC
>-|TRBV5-6|TRBJ1-1|-
CASSWDTGTGTEAFF
TGTGCCAGCAGCTGGGACACAGGAACGGGTACTGAAGCTTTCTTT
>-|TRBV7-9|TRBJ2-1|-
CASSLSNGNEQFF
TGTGCCAGCAGCTTAAGTAACGGCAATGAGCAGTTCTTC
>once|TRBV5-1|TRBJ2-7|TRBD2
CASSLGTSGPYEQYF
TGCGCCAGCAGCCTGGGGACTAGCGGACCCTACGAGCAGTACTTC
>-|TRBV30|TRBJ2-2|TRBD1
CAWSPDRAATGELFF
TGTGCCTGGAGTCCGGACAGGGCCGCCACCGGGGAGCTGTTTTTT
>-|TRBV30|TRBJ1-6|-
CAWSRQRGYNSPLHF
TGTGCCTGGAGTAGACAAAGGGGTTATAATTCACCCCTCCACTTT
>-|TRBV9|TRBJ2-3|TRBD2
CASSVPGLAGLTDTQYF
TGTGCCAGCAGCGTACCAGGACTAGCGGGGCTCACAGATACGCAGTATTTT
>-|TRBV6-5|TRBJ1-1|TRBD1
CASSYDPGGTEAFF
TGTGCCAGCAGTTACGATCCAGGGGGGACTGAAGCTTTCTTT
>-|TRBV29-1|TRBJ1-2|-
CSVHGGAGYTF
TGCAGCGTCCACGGGGGGGCGGGCTACACCTTC
>-|TRBV7-2|TRBJ2-1|-
CASSLGREYNEQFF
TGTGCCAGCAGCTTAGGTCGGGAGTACAATGAGCAGTTCTTC
>-|TRBV5-4|TRBJ1-2|-
CASSFGSGGGSF
TGTGCCAGCAGCTTTGGGTCGGGGGGCGGCTCCTTC
>-|TRBV12-5|TRBJ1-6|-
CASGFETTKRDNSPLHF
TGTGCTAGTGGTTTCGAGACCACTAAACGGGATAATTCACCCCTCCACTTT
>-|TRBV7-6|TRBJ1-1|-
CASSRSGTGGTEAFF
TGTGCCAGCAGCCGGTCCGGGACGGGGGGAACTGAAGCTTTCTTT
>-|TRBV18|TRBJ2-2|-
CASSPEENTGELFF
TGTGCCAGCTCCCCCGAGGAGAACACCGGGGAGCTGTTTTTT
>-|TRBV5-1|TRBJ2-3|TRBD2
CASSPGLAGTFADTQYF
TGCGCCAGCAGCCCTGGACTAGCGGGGACCTTCGCAGATACGCAGTATTTT
>once|TRBV7-8|TRBJ1-3|-
CASSAARGGNTIYF
TGTGCCAGCAGCGCGGCCAGGGGAGGAAACACCATATATTTT
>-|TRBV7-8|TRBJ2-3|TRBD2
CASNPTAGGASTDTQYF
TGTGCCAGCAACCCGACAGCGGGGGGCGCTAGCACAGATACGCAGTATTTT
>-|TRBV28|TRBJ1-4|-
CASTRGIGEKLFF
TGTGCCAGCACCAGGGGTATCGGTGAAAAACTGTTTTTT
>-|TRBV11-2|TRBJ2-1|TRBD2
CASSFSGGAGNEQFF
TGTGCCAGCAGCTTCAGCGGGGGGGCCGGGAATGAGCAGTTCTTC
>-|TRBV9|TRBJ2-7|TRBD1
CASSETGNPYEQYF
TGTGCCAGCAGCGAGACAGGGAACCCCTACGAGCAGTACTTC
>few|TRBV28|TRBJ1-6|TRBD1
CASSLRTGRNSPLHF
TGTGCCAGCAGTCTCAGGACAGGGAGAAATTCACCCCTCCACTTT
>-|TRBV9|TRBJ2-2|TRBD1
CASSAGGRRMNTGELFF
TGTGCCAGCAGCGCAGGGGGAAGGAGGATGAACACCGGGGAGCTGTTTTTT
>few|TRBV5-5|TRBJ2-5|-
CASSLFGQETQYF
TGTGCCAGCAGCTTGTTCGGTCAAGAGACCCAGTACTTC
>-|TRBV27|TRBJ2-4|-
CASSSFRGVAKNIQYF
TGTGCCAGCAGTTCATTCAGGGGGGTAGCCAAAAACATTCAGTACTTC
>-|TRBV18|TRBJ2-3|-
CASSPGNLVTDTQYF
TGTGCCAGCTCACCCGGGAACCTTGTCACAGATACGCAGTATTTT
>-|TRBV7-3|TRBJ1-2|TRBD1
CASSLTPPGRDRESGYTF
TGTGCCAGCAGCTTAACTCCCCCAGGGCGGGACAGGGAATCTGGCTACACCTTC
>-|TRBV12-5|TRBJ1-1|-
CASGLVFGGADEAFF
TGTGCTAGTGGTTTGGTATTTGGAGGGGCTGATGAAGCTTTCTTT
>-|TRBV9|TRBJ2-5|-
CASSVDLGGTQYF
TGTGCCAGCAGCGTAGACCTCGGGGGGACCCAGTACTTC